Listed here are 9 T cell receptor beta chains from one sample, sequenced in a study of cytomegalovirus exposure and HLA in healthy donors. The study ran its PCR with 60 Vbeta and 13 Jbeta primers. Profiling relied on immunoSEQ multiplex PCR, and the TCRdb table lists in-frame clones only, not all of them. The sample carries 140,000 to 150,000 clones, 65% to 75% recorded once. The sample was PBMCs. Source of these receptors: a man aged 55-75 years in good health and CMV-seronegative.

This clone turned up a few times. The chain uses TRBV5-6 and TRBJ1-1, with TRBD1 identical over 8 bases. The CDR3 extends over 14 amino acids. Per germline, CDR1 SGHDT and CDR2 YYEEEE. V shed 4 bases and J 5 bases; nucleotides not matched to a gene: 7. In DNA form, the CDR3 reads TGTGCCAGCAGCCTACCCGACAGGGGAACTGAAGCTTTCTTT. It yields the protein CASSLPDRGTEAFF.

J is TRBJ2-1 and V is TRBV5-4; possibly TRBD1 for D (6 bases). The CDR3 sequence is 13 residues long. The V end lost 4 bases, the J end lost 6 bases, and 11 bases lay between the germline ends. Germline assignment: CDR1 SGHNT and CDR2 YYREEE (reference sequence). In DNA, the CDR3 is TGTGCCAGCAGCAGAACAGGGTCCAATGAGCAGTTCTTC. Amino acids: CASSRTGSNEQFF.

The J gene is TRBJ1-1, the V gene TRBV5-1; D is perhaps TRBD1 (5 bases). Germline values: CDR1 SGHRS, CDR2 YFSETQ. Trimming took 4 bases from V and 1 from J, leaving 11 bases between them. The CDR3 runs 14 residues. This CDR3 reads CASSAGGGNTEAFF. The DNA for the CDR3 is TGCGCCAGCAGCGCGGGCGGGGGGAACACTGAAGCTTTCTTT.

The chain couples TRBV6-1 to TRBJ1-1; D is unclear. Germline V lookup: CDR1 MNHNS, CDR2 SASEGT. The V end was cut by 8 bases, the J end by 5 bases, with 15 bases between. CDR3 length equals 13 residues. CDR3 residues: CASEPGWRTEAFF. The DNA for the CDR3 is TGTGCCAGCGAGCCGGGGTGGAGAACTGAAGCTTTCTTT.

The V call is TRBV4-3, the J call TRBJ2-7; TRBD2 agrees at 8 bases. This CDR3 spans 15 amino acids. V shed 5 bases and J 2 bases; nucleotides not matched to a gene: 8. Germline V lookup: CDR1 LGHNA, CDR2 YSLEER. CDR3 protein: CASSTRAGATYEQYF. The DNA for the CDR3 is TGCGCCAGCAGCACTCGAGCGGGAGCGACCTACGAGCAGTACTTC.

This clone was detected only a few times. The chain joins TRBV5-1 to TRBJ2-4, with 11 positions matching TRBD2. The CDR3 runs 18 residues. CDR1 SGHRS and CDR2 YFSETQ come from the germline V gene. V dropped 0 bases and J dropped 4; count of bases not matched to a gene: 9. The CDR3 protein is CASSLVGLAGGPKNIQYF. CDR3 in DNA: TGCGCCAGCAGCTTGGTGGGTCTAGCGGGAGGCCCGAAAAACATTCAGTACTTC.

The gene calls are TRBV12-5 and TRBJ2-5; 10 bases are shared with TRBD2. The CDR3 length is 18 residues. The trim removed 1 base at V and 4 bases at J, leaving 12 bases unmatched. Germline values: CDR1 LGHNT, CDR2 FRNRAP. The CDR3 loop reads CASGLAPLTSGTRETQYF. CDR3 DNA sequence: TGTGCTAGTGGTTTGGCCCCCCTTACTAGCGGGACACGAGAGACCCAGTACTTC.

Notes on this clone: Likely a read error: the CDR3 ends without its conserved phenylalanine or tryptophan. The V call is TRBV7-8, the J call TRBJ1-1; 9 nucleotides match TRBD1. Germline CDR1 and CDR2: SGHVS and FQNEAQ. This CDR3 is 15 amino acids long. J lost 3 bases, V lost 5 bases, and 7 bases had no gene match. In nucleotides, the CDR3 is TGTGCCAGCAGCCATACAGGGGGCGTCGACACTGAAGCTTTCCTT. It is translated as CASSHTGGVDTEAFL.

This rearrangement joins TRBV7-9 to TRBJ2-4; 8 bases are shared with TRBD1. Germline values: CDR1 SEHNR, CDR2 FQNEAQ (reference sequence). The trim removed 5 bases at V and 0 bases at J, leaving 6 bases unmatched. The CDR3 extends over 16 amino acids. DNA of the CDR3: TGTGCCAGCAGCCCAAGACAGGGGCTAGCCAAAAACATTCAGTACTTC. Translating gives CASSPRQGLAKNIQYF.